Listed below are T cell receptor beta chains from one sample, sequenced in a study of Ad26.COV2.S vaccination and SARS-CoV-2 variants. Measured with immunoSEQ multiplex PCR; TCRdb has only the in-frame clones, and not every one. The table records hundreds of thousands of clones, more than 80% of them present only once. The sample in question was peripheral blood, obtained in a trial of Ad26.COV2.S vaccine versus placebo. All receptors come from a person aged 18-65 years who received the Ad26.COV2.S COVID-19 vaccine or a placebo. The CDR3 runs from the conserved cysteine through the conserved F or W. A D gene is named only where the DNA matches it firmly. Size tells how often a clone was seen (once, few, many) or the class of an expanded clone, and some rows leave it out.

v_gene	abundance	d_gene	j_gene	CDR3nt	CDR3aa
TRBV11-3	.	.	TRBJ1-1	TGTGCCAGCAGCTTGTGGGGGACCACTGAAGCTTTCTTT	CASSLWGTTEAFF
TRBV2	.	.	TRBJ2-7	TGTGCCAGCAGTGAGGGGGCTGAAGAGCAGTACTTC	CASSEGAEEQYF
TRBV7-2	.	.	TRBJ1-5	TGTGCCAGCAGCCCACGTGGTCTTCAGCCCCAGCATTTT	CASSPRGLQPQHF
TRBV5-6	once	.	TRBJ2-1	TGTGCCAGCAGCTTCTGGTCCGGGGTGGGTGAGCAGTTCTTC	CASSFWSGVGEQFF
TRBV19	once	TRBD2	TRBJ2-1	TGTGCCAGTAGTGCCCCTAGCGGGAGGCGTTCCTACAATGAGCAGTTCTTC	CASSAPSGRRSYNEQFF
TRBV6-5	.	.	TRBJ1-1	TGTGCCAGCAGTTACTCCGGGACGGTCCACACTGAAGCTTTCTTT	CASSYSGTVHTEAFF
TRBV7-8	.	.	TRBJ1-1	TGTGCCAGCAGCCAACAGAGGAACACTGAAGCTTTCTTT	CASSQQRNTEAFF
TRBV3-1/TRBV3-2	.	.	TRBJ1-5	TGTGCCAGCAGCCTAGAGGATCAGCCCCAGCATTTT	CASSLEDQPQHF
TRBV6-5	.	.	TRBJ1-4	TGTGCCAGCAGTTACTCGGTAGCAACTAATGAAAAACTGTTTTTT	CASSYSVATNEKLFF
TRBV3-1/TRBV3-2	.	.	TRBJ1-6	TGTGCCAGCAGCAAGGGGAGCTCCTATAATTCACCCCTCCACTTT	CASSKGSSYNSPLHF
TRBV19	.	.	TRBJ2-1	TGTGCCAGTAGTATTTCCCAGGGTAGAAATGAGCAGTTCTTC	CASSISQGRNEQFF